This passage covers 28 T cell receptor beta chains from one sample sequenced in a study of blood T cell repertoires in COVID-19. Assay used: immunoSEQ multiplex PCR; TCRdb lists only in-frame clones, some missing. The data contain fewer than 200,000 clones, 75% to 85% of them singletons. The sample comprised peripheral blood. Receptors originate from a woman aged 40 to 50 with COVID-19, enrolled during active disease.

This chain uses TRBV5-1 with TRBJ2-7; a weak D match, TRBD1 (7 bases). CDR3 length equals 18 residues. The germline CDR1 and CDR2 sequences are SGHRS and YFSETQ. Deletions cut 4 bases from V and 7 bases from J, with 30 bases between. The CDR3 sequence: CASSPKSGDWAGGREQYF. DNA of the CDR3: TGCGCCAGCAGCCCGAAGTCCGGGGATTGGGCAGGGGGGAGGGAGCAGTACTTC.

The J gene is TRBJ1-5, the V gene TRBV9; D gene uncertain. The CDR3 spans 15 residues. V shed 8 bases and J shed 0 bases, with 15 bases lying between them. Germline V gene data show CDR1 as SGDLS and CDR2 as YYNGEE. CDR3 nucleotides: TGTGCCAGGCTTTTAGCAGGAGGTAGCAATCAGCCCCAGCATTTT. It specifies CARLLAGGSNQPQHF.

V and J are TRBV5-6 and TRBJ2-2; 8 bases are a match to TRBD2. Germline V gene lookup returns CDR1 SGHDT and CDR2 YYEEEE. J lost 6 bases, V lost 4 bases, and 11 bases had no gene match. The CDR3 covers 16 residues. DNA of the CDR3: TGTGCCAGCAGCCCCGTCGAGCGGGGGTTCTCCGGGGAGCTGTTTTTT. Protein: CASSPVERGFSGELFF.

CDR3 in amino acids: CASSLGQGWYEQYF. Here the CDR3 DNA reads TGTGCCAGCAGTTTAGGCCAGGGTTGGTACGAGCAGTACTTC. The gene calls are TRBV27 and TRBJ2-7; D is possibly TRBD1 (5 bases). Trimming took 2 bases from V and 4 from J, leaving 12 bases between them. This CDR3 contains 14 residues. Germline CDR1 and CDR2: MNHEY and SMNVEV (reference sequence).

The genes are TRBV24-1 and TRBJ2-1; TRBD2 agrees at 8 bases. Germline assignment: CDR1 KGHDR and CDR2 SFDVKD. Trimming took 0 bases from V and 9 from J; bases not matched to a gene: 9. This CDR3 contains 16 residues. The CDR3 sequence is CATSDLGVAGGPEQFF. The CDR3 DNA reads as TGTGCCACCAGTGATTTGGGTGTGGCGGGAGGTCCTGAGCAGTTCTTC.

This clone was detected a few times. The chain employs TRBV14 and TRBJ1-4; TRBD1 is a possible D gene (5 bases). The CDR3 covers 15 residues. The ends were cut back, 3 bases at V and 6 bases at J, with 14 bases in the middle. Germline CDR1 SGHDN, CDR2 FVKESK. The CDR3 DNA reads TGTGCCAGCAGCCAGGTGGAAGGGGTAGATGAAAAACTGTTTTTT. Translated: CASSQVEGVDEKLFF.

The chain employs TRBV30 and TRBJ1-1; D not resolved. Germline V gene sequence: CDR1 GTSNPN, CDR2 SVGIG (reference sequence). V lost 4 bases and J 5 bases, leaving 14 bases between the germline ends. The CDR3 sequence is 13 residues long. In DNA form, the CDR3 reads TGTGCCTGGACTAGCATGTTGTGGACTGAAGCTTTCTTT. This encodes CAWTSMLWTEAFF.

The rearrangement links TRBV30 to TRBJ2-1, with 11 bases fitting TRBD2. CDR3 size: 14 residues. Unmatched junction bases numbered 4, after V lost 2 bases and J lost 7 bases. Germline CDR1 and CDR2: GTSNPN and SVGIG (reference sequence). CDR3 DNA: TGTGCCTGGAGTAGGGGACTAGCGGTTAATGAGCAGTTCTTC. It encodes CAWSRGLAVNEQFF.

This CDR3 reads CASSLVQGAGTGELFF. Written as DNA, the CDR3 is TGTGCCAGCAGCTTGGTACAGGGGGCTGGCACCGGGGAGCTGTTTTTT. This chain connects TRBV5-4 to TRBJ2-2, with 9 bases that match TRBD1. Germline trimming cut 0 bases from V and 4 bases from J; bases unmatched to any gene: 4. The CDR3 loop spans 16 amino acids. Per germline, CDR1 SGHNT and CDR2 YYREEE (reference sequence). The full variable domain, completed using reference TRBV5-4 and TRBJ2-2, is ETGVTQSPTHLIKTRGQQVTLRCSSQSGHNTVSWYQQALGQGPQFIFQYYREEENGRGNFPPRFSGLQFPNYSSELNVNALELDDSALYLCASSLVQGAGTGELFFGEGSRLTVL.

CDR3 protein: CASSLGRGQFF. The CDR3, as DNA: TGTGCCAGCAGCTTAGGGAGGGGACAGTTCTTC. This chain uses TRBV11-2 with TRBJ2-1; tentatively, D is TRBD2 (6 bases). Germline values: CDR1 SGHAT, CDR2 FQNNGV. This CDR3 region has 11 residues. Trimming pared 1 base from V and 13 bases from J, leaving 8 bases between.

The CDR3 reads CASSELAANTGELFF. The CDR3 DNA is TGTGCCAGCAGCGAACTAGCGGCAAACACCGGGGAGCTGTTTTTT. The V gene is TRBV7-3, the J gene TRBJ2-2, with 8 bases identical to TRBD2. Losses at the gene ends were 5 bases for V and 2 bases for J; bases not matched to a gene: 4. The CDR3 is 15 amino acids. Germline V CDR1 and CDR2: SGHTA, FQGTGA.

This clone was seen a handful of times. Other nucleotide sequences in the sample specify the same CDR3. The CDR3 region is CASSQLYEQYF. As DNA, the CDR3 is TGTGCCAGCAGCCAACTATACGAGCAGTACTTC. V is TRBV11-2 and J is TRBJ2-7; D unclear. The germline gives CDR1 SGHAT, CDR2 FQNNGV. V lost 5 bases to trimming and J lost 4 bases, with 6 bases between them. The CDR3 has 11 residues.

The chain is built from TRBV25-1 and TRBJ1-1, with 7 bases identical to TRBD1. The CDR3 loop spans 13 amino acids. Trimming took 6 bases from V and 5 from J; bases not matched to a gene: 6. The germline V gene has CDR1 MGHDK and CDR2 SYGVNS. DNA of the CDR3: TGTGCCAGCAGCCGACAGGGCTATACTGAAGCTTTCTTT. Its protein product is CASSRQGYTEAFF.

The V call is TRBV19, the J call TRBJ1-6; D is uncertain. Trimming removed 1 base from V and 10 bases from J, with 11 bases in between. This CDR3 contains 14 residues. Germline V gene lookup returns CDR1 LNHDA and CDR2 SQIVND (reference sequence). The CDR3 loop reads CASSIGLGGSPLHF. In nucleotides, the CDR3 is TGTGCCAGTAGTATAGGTCTGGGAGGATCACCCCTCCACTTT. The full variable domain, completed using reference TRBV19 and TRBJ1-6, is DGGITQSPKYLFRKEGQNVTLSCEQNLNHDAMYWYRQDPGQGLRLIYYSQIVNDFQKGDIAEGYSVSREKKESFPLTVTSAQKNPTAFYLCASSIGLGGSPLHFGNGTRLTVT.

The rearrangement uses TRBV20-1 and TRBJ2-2; D not certain. CDR1 DFQATT and CDR2 SNEGSKA come from the germline V gene (reference sequence). The CDR3 totals 11 residues. Trimming took 4 bases from V and 4 from J, leaving 4 bases between them. The CDR3 loop reads CSATGTGELFF. The CDR3 nucleotides read TGCAGTGCTACGGGCACCGGGGAGCTGTTTTTT.

The chain links TRBV18 to TRBJ2-1, with TRBD2 matching 14 bases. V was pared by 4 bases and J by 9 bases, with 5 bases of the junction left unmatched. The CDR3 spans 15 residues. Per the germline V gene, CDR1 is KGHSH and CDR2 is LQKENI. The CDR3 sequence is CASSLTSGGAGEQFF. CDR3 bases: TGTGCCAGCTCACTGACTAGCGGGGGGGCCGGTGAGCAGTTCTTC.

The gene calls are TRBV14 and TRBJ2-1, with 9 bases that match TRBD2. Germline V CDR1 and CDR2: SGHDN, FVKESK. V gave up 2 bases and J gave up 9 bases; unmatched junction bases: 8. The CDR3 runs to 15 residues. Written as DNA, the CDR3 is TGTGCCAGCAGCCAAAACTTAGCGGGAGTAGGTGAGCAGTTCTTC. Its translation is CASSQNLAGVGEQFF.

CDR3 nucleotides: TGCAGTGCTAGTAATATTCGCGGGGGCAGGTCCGTTCAGCCCCAGCATTTT. Translating it yields CSASNIRGGRSVQPQHF. The chain carries TRBV20-1 and TRBJ1-5, with D maybe TRBD1 (6 bases). Germline CDR1 reads DFQATT; CDR2 reads SNEGSKA (reference sequence). This CDR3 spans 17 amino acids. The germline V and J ends were trimmed by 3 bases and 6 bases, with 24 bases remaining between them.

The V call is TRBV28, the J call TRBJ2-2, with 7 bases that match TRBD1. V gave up 5 bases and J gave up 3 bases; unmatched junction bases: 0. Per germline, CDR1 MDHEN and CDR2 SYDVKM. The CDR3 sequence is 13 residues long. CDR3 sequence (DNA): TGTGCCAGCAGTACAGGGGACACCGGGGAGCTGTTTTTT. Its protein product is CASSTGDTGELFF.

CDR3 sequence reads: CASSIDLGSGGAYEQYV. As DNA, the CDR3 is TGTGCCAGTAGTATAGATCTGGGTAGCGGGGGGGCGTACGAGCAGTACGTC. V is TRBV19 and J is TRBJ2-7; 11 positions agree with TRBD2. V lost 0 bases, J lost 4 bases, and 8 bases stayed unmatched. In germline, CDR1 is LNHDA, CDR2 SQIVND (reference sequence). The CDR3 spans 17 residues.

The chain recombines TRBV29-1 with TRBJ2-2; 10 nucleotides match TRBD1. The length of the CDR3 is 14 residues. Trimming removed 8 bases from V and 4 bases from J; junction bases left unmatched: 7. Germline assignment: CDR1 SQVTM and CDR2 ANQGSEA. CDR3 DNA sequence: TGCAGCTTTCCGGGACAGGGGCTCACCGGGGAGCTGTTTTTT. Its translation: CSFPGQGLTGELFF.

The CDR3 DNA sequence: TGTGCCAGCAGCACTAGCGGGGGGGCCGGAGAGACCCAGTACTTC. Translated, it gives CASSTSGGAGETQYF. The V and J genes are TRBV6-5 and TRBJ2-5; 13 positions match TRBD2. J was trimmed by 4 bases and V by 6 bases; bases with no gene match: 5. The germline V gene has CDR1 MNHEY and CDR2 SVGAGI. The CDR3 has 15 residues.

This clone was detected once. V is TRBV11-2 and J is TRBJ2-5; 7 bases fit TRBD1. The CDR3 is 14 residues long. Germline V CDR1 and CDR2: SGHAT, FQNNGV. V shed 5 bases and J 5 bases; nucleotides not matched to a gene: 8. The CDR3 is CASSISGTAETQYF. Here the CDR3 DNA reads TGTGCCAGCAGCATCTCCGGGACAGCGGAGACCCAGTACTTC.

This rearrangement joins TRBV5-6 to TRBJ2-7; TRBD2 matches at 14 bases. In germline, CDR1 is SGHDT, CDR2 YYEEEE. After removal of 5 bases from V and 5 bases from J, the junction contained 3 bases not matched to a gene. The CDR3 is made up of 14 amino acids. The CDR3 reads CASRPGLAGDEQYF. The CDR3 DNA sequence: TGTGCCAGCAGACCGGGACTAGCGGGAGACGAGCAGTACTTC.

The rearrangement joins TRBV2 to TRBJ2-1; 7 positions agree with TRBD2. The CDR3 is made up of 17 amino acids. Germline CDR1 and CDR2: SNHLY and FYNNEI. After removal of 6 bases from V and 2 bases from J, the junction contained 13 bases not matched to a gene. This CDR3 is CASREPAGRYPYNEQFF. CDR3 bases: TGTGCCAGCAGAGAACCAGCGGGAAGATACCCCTACAATGAGCAGTTCTTC. The whole variable domain, remainder taken from reference TRBV2 and TRBJ2-1, is EPEVTQTPSHQVTQMGQEVILRCVPISNHLYFYWYRQILGQKVEFLVSFYNNEISEKSEIFDDQFSVERPDGSNFTLKIRSTKLEDSAMYFCASREPAGRYPYNEQFFGPGTRLTVL.

This clone is medium-sized (0.01 to 0.1%). The chain carries TRBV7-9 and TRBJ1-1, with 9 bases that match TRBD1. The CDR3 is 15 amino acids. Per the germline V gene, CDR1 is SEHNR and CDR2 is FQNEAQ (reference sequence). V lost 4 bases to trimming and J lost 7 bases; unmatched junction nucleotides: 10. CDR3 nucleotide sequence: TGTGCCAGCAGCTCTCTCACAGGGGGCTCTGATGAAGCTTTCTTT. It is translated as CASSSLTGGSDEAFF.

The chain is built from TRBV30 and TRBJ2-5; D is uncertain. V lost 2 bases and J lost 3, with 4 bases in between. Germline V CDR1 and CDR2: GTSNPN, SVGIG (reference sequence). The CDR3 totals 11 residues. DNA of the CDR3: TGTGCCTGGAGTCGAGAAGAGACCCAGTACTTC. It yields the protein CAWSREETQYF.

The CDR3 region is CASSPTGGFVTGELFF. The DNA for the CDR3 is TGTGCCAGCAGCCCCACAGGAGGGTTTGTTACCGGGGAGCTGTTTTTT. The chain is built from TRBV3-1 (or the pseudogene TRBV3-2) and TRBJ2-2, with D perhaps TRBD2 (6 bases). This CDR3 region has 16 residues. Germline lookup yields CDR1 LGHDT and CDR2 YNNKEL (reference sequence). V was shortened by 4 bases and J by 5 bases, with 17 bases between the two germline ends.